The entry that follows covers one T cell receptor (beta chain) sequence. This record comes from a study of blood T cell repertoires in COVID-19. For the study at large: Samples of COVID-19 (acute and convalescent) were obtained from the United States, Italy and Spain. The analysed material was cDNA or gDNA that came from T cells, B-cell-depleted T cells, or PBMCs.

In the authors' workflow: Scientists estimated how many nucleated cells there were by amplifying reference gene primers. Generated by immunoSEQ multiplex PCR, the TCRdb table keeps only in-frame clones and is missing some. V, J and clone size derive from that table, while D and trimming were established from the DNA sequence. Among under 300,000 clones listed, roughly 82% were seen once. The CDR3 is 14 residues long. Trimming removed 5 bases from V and 7 bases from J; junction bases left unmatched: 7. Looked up from germline, CDR1 is MNHNY and CDR2 is SVGAGI (reference sequence). The chain carries TRBV6-6 and TRBJ1-2; TRBD1 aligns across 10 bases. This sequence was found in a woman older than 75 with active or convalescent COVID-19. Sequencing used peripheral blood. CDR3: CASSPGQGVGGYTF. CDR3 nucleotides: TGTGCCAGCAGTCCTGGACAGGGGGTGGGTGGCTACACCTTC.